This is a list of T cell receptor beta chains from one sample in a study of blood T cell repertoires in COVID-19. Measured with immunoSEQ multiplex PCR; TCRdb has only the in-frame clones, and not every one. The data hold roughly 410,000 clones, with roughly 90% observed a single time. The sequencing sample was made of peripheral blood. These receptors were taken from a middle-aged woman with COVID-19, enrolled during active disease. Each CDR3 is given with its conserved first and last residue. A D gene is named only where the DNA matches it firmly.

D: .; V: TRBV6-5; J: TRBJ1-2; DNA: TGTGCCAGCAGTTACTCGAGCTACAGGCCCGAACGGGGCTACACCTTC; CDR3: CASSYSSYRPERGYTF
D: TRBD1; V: TRBV18; J: TRBJ2-7; DNA: TGTGCCAGCTCACCATTCCATATCGGGACAGAGCCCTACGAGCAGTACTTC; CDR3: CASSPFHIGTEPYEQYF
D: TRBD1; V: TRBV2; J: TRBJ2-7; DNA: TGTGCCAGCAGTCCGGGACAGGTATCCTACGAGCAGTACTTC; CDR3: CASSPGQVSYEQYF
D: .; V: TRBV27; J: TRBJ2-2; DNA: TGTGCCAGCAGTTTTGCGAGCACCGGGGAGCTGTTTTTT; CDR3: CASSFASTGELFF
D: .; V: TRBV14; J: TRBJ2-1; DNA: TGTGCCAGCAGCCAATCTCTAGCCCCCTCCTACAATGAGCAGTTCTTC; CDR3: CASSQSLAPSYNEQFF
D: .; V: TRBV28; J: TRBJ1-4; DNA: TGTGCCGCCGGTAGTAAAAAACTGTTTTTT; CDR3: CAAGSKKLFF
D: .; V: TRBV5-1; J: TRBJ2-4; DNA: TGCGCCAGCAGCTTGAGCGCGGGCAGTGGCAAAAACATTCAGTACTTC; CDR3: CASSLSAGSGKNIQYF
D: TRBD1; V: TRBV19; J: TRBJ1-3; DNA: TGTGCCAGTAGACGACAGGGCTCTGGAAACACCATATATTTT; CDR3: CASRRQGSGNTIYF
D: TRBD2; V: TRBV28; J: TRBJ2-1; DNA: TGTGCCCATACTGGGGGGGGATACAATGAGCAGTTCTTC; CDR3: CAHTGGGYNEQFF
D: .; V: TRBV19; J: TRBJ1-2; DNA: TGTGCCAGTAGTATACTTAATGGCTACACCTTC; CDR3: CASSILNGYTF
D: .; V: TRBV5-8; J: TRBJ1-2; DNA: TGTGCCACCCGCCCGGGGGGGGAACACGGCTACACCTTC; CDR3: CATRPGGEHGYTF
D: TRBD1; V: TRBV3-1/TRBV3-2; J: TRBJ1-1; DNA: TGTGCCAGCAGACCACGGGACAGGCTGCACCCGAACACTGAAGCTTTCTTT; CDR3: CASRPRDRLHPNTEAFF
D: .; V: TRBV11-2; J: TRBJ2-1; DNA: TGTGCCAGCAGCTTAGATACCCGGGGTGGGATCTACAATGAGCAGTTCTTC; CDR3: CASSLDTRGGIYNEQFF
D: .; V: TRBV6-6; J: TRBJ1-3; DNA: TGTGCCAGCAGTTACGAGGGAGGGCTCTCTGGAAACACCATATATTTT; CDR3: CASSYEGGLSGNTIYF